These 32 T cell receptor beta chains share one sample of origin, sequenced in a study of blood T cell repertoires in COVID-19. Clones were sequenced by immunoSEQ multiplex PCR, and TCRdb holds only the in-frame ones, with some missing. Among 300,000 to 400,000 clones, roughly 90% were seen once, and the ten largest hold about 7%. The sequencing sample was made of peripheral blood. These receptors were collected from a woman in her 70s with COVID-19, enrolled during active disease.

The chain carries TRBV6-5 and TRBJ1-2; 7 bases line up with TRBD1. Germline V gene lookup returns CDR1 MNHEY and CDR2 SVGAGI. The CDR3 sequence is 14 residues long. The J segment lost 6 bases and the V segment lost 6 bases, leaving 10 bases of the junction unmatched. This CDR3 reads CASRYPTGSNGYTF. As DNA, the CDR3 is TGTGCCAGCAGGTATCCGACAGGGTCCAATGGCTACACCTTC.

V usage is TRBV7-6 and J usage is TRBJ1-2; D possibly corresponds to TRBD1 (6 bases). CDR1 and CDR2 from the germline V gene are SGHVS and FNYEAQ. V was pared by 3 bases and J by 6 bases, with 20 bases between. This CDR3 has 16 residues. This CDR3 is CASSFLAQGIGDGYTF. The CDR3 DNA sequence: TGTGCCAGCAGCTTTCTAGCCCAGGGGATTGGGGATGGCTACACCTTC.

The chain couples TRBV19 to TRBJ2-2; 9 bases align to TRBD1. This CDR3 has 16 amino acids. In germline, CDR1 is LNHDA, CDR2 SQIVND (reference sequence). V shed 6 bases, J shed 2 bases, and the junction held 7 bases outside the gene matches. As DNA, the CDR3 is TGTGCCAGTAGACACCCGGGACAGGGAAACACCGGGGAGCTGTTTTTT. This translates into CASRHPGQGNTGELFF.

V usage is TRBV21-1 and J usage is TRBJ1-5; the table's D call, TRBD1, was not checked against the DNA. TRBV21-1 is classified as a pseudogene. The CDR3 runs 12 residues. The CDR3 protein is CEGVLSNQPQHF. The CDR3 DNA follows: TGTGAGGGGGTTCTTAGCAATCAGCCCCAGCATTTT.

This chain links TRBV9 with TRBJ2-7; 8 bases line up with TRBD1. Trimming removed 0 bases from V and 4 bases from J; junction bases left unmatched: 0. CDR3 length equals 13 residues. CDR1 is SGDLS and CDR2 is YYNGEE in the germline V gene. In DNA form, the CDR3 reads TGTGCCAGCAGCGTAGACAGGGGGTACGAGCAGTACTTC. As protein: CASSVDRGYEQYF.

The chain carries TRBV4-2 and TRBJ2-5; 10 bases align to TRBD2. Germline assignment: CDR1 LGHNA and CDR2 YNFKEQ. Trimming took 0 bases from V and 3 from J; bases not matched to a gene: 19. CDR3 size: 21 residues. The CDR3 DNA reads TGTGCCAGCAGCCAAGATTTTCTAGCGGGGGACTATTATTCCCGCAAAGAGACCCAGTACTTC. Its protein is CASSQDFLAGDYYSRKETQYF.

V usage is TRBV2 and J usage is TRBJ1-3, with D perhaps matching TRBD1 (5 bases). V was trimmed by 0 bases and J by 1 base, leaving 10 bases between them. Germline lookup yields CDR1 SNHLY and CDR2 FYNNEI. The CDR3 is 16 amino acids. CDR3 in amino acids: CASSEAQGLSGNTIYF. In nucleotides, the CDR3 is TGTGCCAGCAGTGAAGCGCAGGGATTATCTGGAAACACCATATATTTT.

CDR3 nucleotide sequence: TGCGCCAGCAGCTTGTCGGGACAGGGGGCGTATGAAAAACTGTTTTTT. Amino acids: CASSLSGQGAYEKLFF. The V call is TRBV5-1, the J call TRBJ1-4; the match to TRBD1 covers 12 bases. Germline CDR1 reads SGHRS; CDR2 reads YFSETQ. This CDR3 contains 16 residues. The J segment lost 6 bases and the V segment lost 1 base, leaving 4 bases of the junction unmatched.

The chain joins TRBV7-2 to TRBJ2-3, with 9 nucleotides matching TRBD2. The CDR3 consists of 16 residues. Germline V gene lookup returns CDR1 SGHTA and CDR2 FQGNSA. Losses at the gene ends were 5 bases for V and 2 bases for J; bases not matched to a gene: 8. CDR3 residues: CASSPKAGGHTDTQYF. The DNA of the CDR3 is TGTGCCAGCAGCCCCAAAGCGGGGGGCCACACAGATACGCAGTATTTT.

The sample holds one count of this clone. The chain is built from TRBV4-3 and TRBJ2-7; 10 nucleotides align to TRBD2. V trimming: 0 bases; J trimming: 1 base; junction bases outside the gene matches: 18. This CDR3 is 21 amino acids long. Germline-derived CDR1 and CDR2 are LGHNA and YSLEER. CDR3 sequence reads: CASSQDSNLAGALGGSYEQYF. The DNA for the CDR3 is TGCGCCAGCAGCCAAGATAGTAATCTAGCGGGGGCCCTAGGAGGGTCCTACGAGCAGTACTTC.

V is TRBV2 and J is TRBJ1-1, with 7 bases fitting TRBD1. The germline V gene encodes CDR1 SNHLY and CDR2 FYNNEI. This CDR3 has 13 amino acids. Losses at the gene ends were 6 bases for V and 4 bases for J; bases not matched to a gene: 5. DNA of the CDR3: TGTGCCAGCAGAGGGACAGTAGGCACTGAAGCTTTCTTT. This translates into CASRGTVGTEAFF.

The V gene is TRBV4-2, the J gene TRBJ1-1, with D perhaps matching TRBD1 (6 bases). Trimming shortened V by 6 bases and J by 2 bases, and 13 bases separated the two germline ends. Germline lookup yields CDR1 LGHNA and CDR2 YNFKEQ. The CDR3 contains 14 residues. Here the CDR3 DNA reads TGTGCCAGCAGGTTGACAGGAATTAACACTGAAGCTTTCTTT. Translated: CASRLTGINTEAFF.

The V gene is TRBV12-3 or TRBV12-4, the J gene TRBJ2-1; 7 bases match TRBD1. V gave up 6 bases and J gave up 10 bases; unmatched junction bases: 9. This CDR3 comprises 13 residues. CDR3 nucleotide sequence: TGTGCCAGCAGACCCCCGGGACAGATAGAGCAGTTCTTC. Translating it yields CASRPPGQIEQFF.

The chain has TRBV6-5 and TRBJ2-5, with D tentatively TRBD2 (6 bases). This CDR3 is built from 15 residues. Germline V gene lookup returns CDR1 MNHEY and CDR2 SVGAGI. V was pared by 7 bases and J by 0 bases, with 15 bases between. CDR3 sequence: CASTPGGIYQETQYF. CDR3 bases: TGTGCCAGCACCCCCGGGGGAATCTACCAAGAGACCCAGTACTTC.

The rearrangement joins TRBV5-1 to TRBJ2-7; 8 bases match TRBD1. Per the germline V gene, CDR1 is SGHRS and CDR2 is YFSETQ. CDR3 size: 13 residues. After removal of 2 bases from V and 7 bases from J, the junction contained 5 bases not matched to a gene. The chain's CDR3 is CASSFSRGREQYF. The DNA of the CDR3 is TGCGCCAGCAGCTTCTCCAGGGGGCGAGAGCAGTACTTC.

This chain connects TRBV7-2 to TRBJ2-3; the D gene is possibly TRBD2 (7 bases). Trimming removed 5 bases from V and 5 bases from J, with 20 bases in between. Germline lookup yields CDR1 SGHTA and CDR2 FQGNSA. CDR3 length: 16 amino acids. The CDR3 DNA sequence: TGTGCCAGCAGCCCAGAACTAGCGAGGGGGGGAGATACGCAGTATTTT. Its protein product is CASSPELARGGDTQYF.

The V gene is TRBV6-2 or TRBV6-3, the J gene TRBJ1-1; D ambiguous. This CDR3 comprises 15 residues. The germline gives CDR1 MNHEY, CDR2 SVGEGT. With 0 bases removed from V and 6 bases from J, the gap between germline ends came to 14 bases. CDR3 protein: CASSYSRGTMSEAFF. DNA for the CDR3: TGTGCCAGCAGTTACTCCCGGGGAACTATGTCTGAAGCTTTCTTT.

This chain uses TRBV29-1 with TRBJ1-5; TRBD1 matches at 11 bases. There are 15 residues in the CDR3. V lost 4 bases, J lost 6 bases, and 8 bases stayed unmatched. CDR1 and CDR2 (germline): SQVTM, ANQGSEA. CDR3 amino acids: CSVAGGQGAGQPQHF. The CDR3 DNA is TGCAGCGTTGCGGGAGGACAGGGGGCGGGTCAGCCCCAGCATTTT.

The rearrangement links TRBV12-5 to TRBJ1-1; a weak D match, TRBD1 (5 bases). CDR3 length equals 13 residues. V lost 5 bases and J lost 1, with 8 bases in between. The germline V gene encodes CDR1 LGHNT and CDR2 FRNRAP. The DNA for the CDR3 is TGTGCTAGTGGTATACAGGAGAACACTGAAGCTTTCTTT. Its protein is CASGIQENTEAFF.

The V and J genes are TRBV7-2 and TRBJ1-5; D is uncertain. V lost 4 bases and J 6 bases, leaving 10 bases between the germline ends. Germline-derived CDR1 and CDR2 are SGHTA and FQGNSA. There are 13 residues in the CDR3. For the CDR3, the DNA is TGTGCCAGCAGCTATTCCACCAGTCAGCCCCAGCATTTT. It encodes CASSYSTSQPQHF. The variable domain in full, completed from reference TRBV7-2 and TRBJ1-5, reads GAGVSQSPSNKVTEKGKDVELRCDPISGHTALYWYRQSLGQGLEFLIYFQGNSAPDKSGLPSDRFSAERTGGSVSTLTIQRTQQEDSAVYLCASSYSTSQPQHFGDGTRLSIL.

The V call is TRBV7-2, the J call TRBJ2-2, with TRBD1 matching 7 bases. From germline, CDR1 is SGHTA and CDR2 FQGNSA. The CDR3 contains 15 residues. The trim removed 7 bases at V and 1 base at J, leaving 6 bases unmatched. DNA for the CDR3: TGTGCCAGCACCTCGGGACAGCGGAACACCGGGGAGCTGTTTTTT. It yields the protein CASTSGQRNTGELFF.

This chain connects TRBV21-1 to TRBJ1-2; TRBD1, the table's D call, was not compared with the DNA. TRBV21-1 constitutes a pseudogene. The CDR3 sequence is 14 residues long. CDR3 coding DNA: TGTGCCAGCAGCTCACAGGGGGCGAGCGATGGCTACACCTTC. It encodes CASSSQGASDGYTF.

The chain couples TRBV2 to TRBJ1-1, with TRBD1 identical over 8 bases. Trimming at V came to 9 bases and at J to 6 bases, leaving 9 bases not matched to a gene. From germline, CDR1 is SNHLY and CDR2 FYNNEI. The CDR3 loop spans 13 amino acids. The CDR3 bases are TGTGCCAGAGGGGGGCAGGGGGCATCTGAAGCTTTCTTT. Its translation is CARGGQGASEAFF.

V and J are TRBV13 and TRBJ2-2, with TRBD1 as a possible D gene (6 bases). The CDR3 contains 16 residues. Trimming removed 0 bases from V and 0 bases from J, with 8 bases in between. Germline V lookup: CDR1 PRHDT, CDR2 FYEKMQ (reference sequence). DNA for the CDR3: TGTGCCAGCAGCTTAGGGTCAGGGGCGAACACCGGGGAGCTGTTTTTT. Translating it yields CASSLGSGANTGELFF.

This sequence joins TRBV18 and TRBJ1-1; D may be TRBD1 (5 bases). The CDR3 runs to 15 residues. The ends were cut back, 4 bases at V and 0 bases at J, with 12 bases in the middle. Germline CDR1 KGHSH, CDR2 LQKENI. CDR3 nucleotides: TGTGCCAGCTCACTCGGGGGAGTGATGAACACTGAAGCTTTCTTT. It is translated as CASSLGGVMNTEAFF.

The chain couples TRBV3-1 (or the pseudogene TRBV3-2) to TRBJ1-2; 8 bases are a match to TRBD1. CDR3 length equals 15 residues. Germline V gene lookup returns CDR1 LGHDT and CDR2 YNNKEL (reference sequence). J lost 8 bases, V lost 3 bases, and 11 bases had no gene match. The CDR3 region is CASSHPGQDLGGYTF. In DNA, the CDR3 is TGTGCCAGCAGCCATCCGGGACAGGATTTAGGGGGCTACACCTTC.

This clone has just one count. J is TRBJ2-5 and V is TRBV9; D might be TRBD1 (6 bases). V shed 0 bases and J shed 4 bases, with 10 bases lying between them. This CDR3 has 14 amino acids. Germline V CDR1 and CDR2: SGDLS, YYNGEE. The CDR3 reads CASSVDQGTETQYF. The CDR3 nucleotides read TGTGCCAGCAGCGTAGATCAGGGGACAGAGACCCAGTACTTC.

The chain combines TRBV6-2 or TRBV6-3 with TRBJ2-7; TRBD2 agrees at 8 bases. Per germline, CDR1 MNHEY and CDR2 SVGEGT. J was trimmed by 3 bases and V by 5 bases; bases with no gene match: 9. The CDR3 runs to 15 residues. The CDR3 reads CASSDPGGANYEQYF. The DNA for the CDR3 is TGTGCCAGCAGTGATCCCGGGGGGGCAAACTACGAGCAGTACTTC.

This clone occurred a few times. This sequence joins TRBV6-4 and TRBJ2-7; D is undetermined. V was shortened by 8 bases and J by 1 base, with 3 bases between the two germline ends. This CDR3 has 10 amino acids. From germline, CDR1 is MRHNA and CDR2 SNTAGT. In nucleotides, the CDR3 is TGTGCCAGCCGGTCCTACGAGCAGTACTTC. Encoded protein: CASRSYEQYF.

The chain has TRBV5-8 and TRBJ1-5; 7 positions match TRBD1. The CDR3 is 14 residues long. The germline CDR1 and CDR2 sequences are SGHTS and YDEGEE. The V gene end was trimmed by 8 bases and the J gene end by 7 bases; junction bases not matched to a gene: 12. CDR3 sequence: CASQKTGMGQPQHF. The CDR3 coding sequence is TGTGCCAGTCAAAAGACAGGGATGGGCCAGCCCCAGCATTTT.

The chain carries TRBV28 and TRBJ2-7, with TRBD1 matching 7 bases. J lost 2 bases, V lost 3 bases, and 7 bases had no gene match. The CDR3 length is 15 residues. CDR1 and CDR2 (germline): MDHEN, SYDVKM. CDR3 nucleotides: TGTGCCAGCAGTTTTATGAGGGGGCCTCCCTACGAGCAGTACTTC. Translated: CASSFMRGPPYEQYF. Together with reference TRBV28 and TRBJ2-7, the CDR3 gives the full variable domain: DVKVTQSSRYLVKRTGEKVFLECVQDMDHENMFWYRQDPGLGLRLIYFSYDVKMKEKGDIPEGYSVSREKKERFSLILESASTNQTSMYLCASSFMRGPPYEQYFGPGTRLTVT.

V usage is TRBV19 and J usage is TRBJ2-1, with 7 bases identical to TRBD1. From germline, CDR1 is LNHDA and CDR2 SQIVND (reference sequence). V trimming: 2 bases; J trimming: 2 bases; junction bases outside the gene matches: 6. The CDR3 is 16 residues long. The chain's CDR3 is CASSISTGTAYNEQFF. The CDR3 DNA is TGTGCCAGTAGTATATCCACCGGGACAGCCTACAATGAGCAGTTCTTC. Supplemented by reference TRBV19 and TRBJ2-1, the full variable domain reads DGGITQSPKYLFRKEGQNVTLSCEQNLNHDAMYWYRQDPGQGLRLIYYSQIVNDFQKGDIAEGYSVSREKKESFPLTVTSAQKNPTAFYLCASSISTGTAYNEQFFGPGTRLTVL.